This TCR beta chain was obtained from a study of blood T cell repertoires in COVID-19. As for the study in general: Whether acute or convalescent, the COVID-19 samples came from the United States, Italy and Spain. PBMCs, B-cell-depleted T cells, or T cells were the source of the cDNA or gDNA that made up the material.

Original methodology: Reference gene primer amplification gave nucleated cell count estimates. TCRdb's table, derived via immunoSEQ multiplex PCR, lists solely in-frame clones and lacks some. The V and J calls and the clone size are those of that table, but D and trimming were determined from the DNA. The sample yields fewer than 250,000 clones, approximately 82% seen once. Germline V gene sequence: CDR1 SGHTA, CDR2 FQGNSA. CDR3 length equals 15 residues. The J segment lost 1 base and the V segment lost 5 bases, leaving 6 bases of the junction unmatched. Sequenced input: peripheral blood. This clonotype was obtained from a woman of 80 years or more with acute or convalescent COVID-19. This chain uses TRBV7-2 with TRBJ2-5; 8 nucleotides agree with TRBD1. CDR3 amino acids: CASSVGGQGQETQYF. CDR3 bases: TGTGCCAGCAGCGTCGGAGGACAGGGCCAAGAGACCCAGTACTTC.